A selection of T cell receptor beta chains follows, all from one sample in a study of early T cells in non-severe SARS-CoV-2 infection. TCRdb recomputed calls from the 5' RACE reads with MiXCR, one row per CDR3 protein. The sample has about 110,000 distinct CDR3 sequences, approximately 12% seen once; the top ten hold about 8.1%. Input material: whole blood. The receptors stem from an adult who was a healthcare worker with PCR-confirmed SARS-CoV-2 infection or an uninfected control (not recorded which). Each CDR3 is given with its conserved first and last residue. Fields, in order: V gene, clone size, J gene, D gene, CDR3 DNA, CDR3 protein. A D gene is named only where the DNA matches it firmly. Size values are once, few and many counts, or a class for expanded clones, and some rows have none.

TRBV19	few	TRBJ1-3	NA	TGTGCCAGTAGTACCGGGACCGACGGAAACACCATATATTTT	CASSTGTDGNTIYF
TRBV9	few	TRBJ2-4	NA	TGTGCCAGCAGCGTATATGGGGGGATGGCCAAAAACATTCAGTACTTC	CASSVYGGMAKNIQYF
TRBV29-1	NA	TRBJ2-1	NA	TGCAGCGCAACCGTTTGGGGAGCCTTAGCGAACTCCTACAATGAGCAGTTCTTC	CSATVWGALANSYNEQFF
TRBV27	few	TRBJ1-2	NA	TGTGCCAGCAGTTCCCAGGGTCACCATGGCTACACCTTC	CASSSQGHHGYTF
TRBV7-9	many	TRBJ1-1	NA	TGTGCCAGCAGCTTAGGGACAGAAACTGAAGCTTTCTTT	CASSLGTETEAFF
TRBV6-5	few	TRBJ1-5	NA	TGTGCCAGCAGTTACGTGAGGGGGAATCAGCCCCAGCATTTT	CASSYVRGNQPQHF
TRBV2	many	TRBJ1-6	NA	TGTGCCAGCAGTGAAGGTGCGGGGCTTTCACCCCTCCACTTT	CASSEGAGLSPLHF
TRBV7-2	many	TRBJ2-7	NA	TGTGCCAGCAGCTTACAGGGCCGTTCCTACGAGCAGTACTTC	CASSLQGRSYEQYF
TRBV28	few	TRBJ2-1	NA	TGTGCCAGCAGTTTGTGGGGAGCAAGCTCCTACAATGAGCAGTTCTTC	CASSLWGASSYNEQFF
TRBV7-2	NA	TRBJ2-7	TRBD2	TGTGCCAGCACCGGGACTAGCGGGACCCCAGCCTACGAGCAGTACTTC	CASTGTSGTPAYEQYF
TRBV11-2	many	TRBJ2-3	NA	TGTGCCAGCAGCTTCCCGGGAGCCGAGACAGATACGCAGTATTTT	CASSFPGAETDTQYF
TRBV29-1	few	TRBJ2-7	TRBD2	TGCAGCGTTGTAGGCGGGAGGGGATACGAGCAGTACTTC	CSVVGGRGYEQYF
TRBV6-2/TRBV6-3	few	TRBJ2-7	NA	TGTGCCAGACCAGGGGCCTTGTGCGAGCAGTACTTC	CARPGALCEQYF
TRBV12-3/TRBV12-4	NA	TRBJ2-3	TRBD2	TGTGCCAGCAGTTATGGGACTAGCCATACAGATACGCAGTATTTT	CASSYGTSHTDTQYF